This T cell receptor (beta chain) was sequenced for a study of CD4 T cells in relation to SARS-CoV-2 and coronaviruses. The wider study: The negative reference was HIV-1 Nef peptide pool or peptide-free culture.

Broader study findings: SARS-CoV-2-driven expansion was significantly weaker in crossreactive than monoreactive clones.

Trimming pared 0 bases from V and 0 bases from J, leaving 6 bases between. From germline, CDR1 is LGHNA and CDR2 YSLEER. This CDR3 comprises 15 residues. CD4+ T cells from unexposed donors were obtained before the COVID-19 pandemic (2011-2018). Isolation of CD4+ T cells took place after about eleven days in culture. Profiled with immunoSEQ multiplex PCR; TCRdb holds only in-frame clones, not every one. The sample yields 15,000 to 20,000 clones, around 81% seen once. Remarks on this clone: Its antigen is still unknown.

The chain couples TRBV4-3 to TRBJ1-3, with D hard to call. The sample comprised CD4+ T cells from PBMCs, cultured in vitro. This TCR was recovered from a human donor in good health. The DNA of the CDR3 is TGCGCCAGCAGCCAAGATTTCGTCTCTGGAAACACCATATATTTT. Residues: CASSQDFVSGNTIYF.